Given below is one TCR beta chain in context. The target antigen is unknown. Expressed TCRB transcripts were sequenced, since all the RNA that had been isolated was reverse transcribed. Measured with immunoSEQ multiplex PCR; TCRdb has only the in-frame clones, and not every one. The sample yields hundreds of thousands of clones, roughly an eighth seen once. V was cut by 8 bases and J by 7 bases, with 5 bases left in between. This CDR3 has 10 residues. In germline, CDR1 is SNHLY, CDR2 FYNNEI. This specimen comes from a study of beta chain features in type 1 diabetes. Study findings and constraints: Within the patient group, naive, central memory and Treg TCRB repertoires appeared more similar to each other than within healthy donors. Moderately but significantly shorter TCRB CDR3s were found in Type 1 diabetes patients in all four CD4+ subsets. For patients and controls alike, PCR might favor shorter templates to the same degree. At VDJ recombination sites, type 1 diabetes patients had fewer insertions and more deleted nucleotides.

Source material: naive CD4+ T cells from blood. This sequence originates from a man aged 18 to 35 with type 1 diabetes. The chain is built from TRBV2 and TRBJ1-4; D gene uncertain. CDR3 coding DNA: TGTGCCAGCGCAATTGAAAAACTGTTTTTT. The encoded protein is CASAIEKLFF.